The 25 T cell receptor beta chains listed next were all sequenced from one sample in a study of metastatic and nonmetastatic thyroid tumors. Thyroid surgery took place with no prior treatment in any patient. TCRdb re-called clones from the PCR reads using MiXCR. The data contain about 43,000 clones, 3.2% of them singletons. Sequenced sample: blood. These receptors were obtained from a female donor with papillary thyroid cancer or a benign thyroid nodule (not recorded which). Some clones in this sample may be carry-over from other donors' samples.

This clone was detected many times. CDR3: CASSLVLSSYNEQFF. In DNA form, the CDR3 reads TGCGCCAGCAGCTTGGTGCTGAGCTCCTACAATGAGCAGTTCTTC. The chain has TRBV5-1 and TRBJ2-1; D call uncertain. The CDR3 has 15 amino acids. V dropped 0 bases and J dropped 0 bases, with 7 bases sitting between them. The germline CDR1 and CDR2 sequences are SGHRS and YFSETQ.

There are many counts of this clone. This rearrangement joins TRBV18 to TRBJ2-3, with a tentative D call TRBD2 (6 bases). Per the germline V gene, CDR1 is KGHSH and CDR2 is LQKENI. The CDR3 has 16 amino acids. Between the trimmed V and J ends, which lost 6 bases and 3 bases, there was a span of 19 bases. DNA of the CDR3: TGTGCCAGCTCTCCTTTTGGGGGGAGAGCGACAGATACGCAGTATTTT. Translated, it gives CASSPFGGRATDTQYF.

This clone was seen a handful of times. The chain joins TRBV11-2 to TRBJ1-6, with TRBD1 as a possible D gene (5 bases). CDR3 length: 14 amino acids. Germline V gene data show CDR1 as SGHAT and CDR2 as FQNNGV. Trimming pared 6 bases from V and 9 bases from J, leaving 15 bases between. As DNA, the CDR3 is TGTGCCAGCAGAGCTGGTGGGGGACGTTCACCCCTCCACTTT. It is translated as CASRAGGGRSPLHF.

The table lists this clone with many counts. CDR3 in amino acids: CASSETGDFYEQYF. DNA of the CDR3: TGCGCCAGCAGTGAGACAGGGGACTTCTACGAGCAGTACTTC. The chain carries TRBV10-1 and TRBJ2-7; TRBD1 might be the D (7 bases). Germline assignment: CDR1 WNHNN and CDR2 SYGVQD (reference sequence). The CDR3 spans 14 residues. The germline V and J ends were trimmed by 2 bases and 3 bases, with 11 bases remaining between them.

This clone turned up a few times. This chain links TRBV3-1 with TRBJ1-2; 7 nucleotides agree with TRBD1. Looked up from germline, CDR1 is LGHDT and CDR2 is YNNKEL (reference sequence). V lost 1 base and J lost 8; bases outside the gene matches: 13. The CDR3 is 16 residues long. The CDR3 DNA reads TGTGCCAGCAGCCAAGCAGCAAGGCAGGGGGTCTCCGGCTACACCTTC. Translating gives CASSQAARQGVSGYTF.

With respect to this clone: Given the absence of the conserved phenylalanine or tryptophan at the CDR3 end, a read error is likely. The chain links TRBV28 to TRBJ1-5; no reliable D call. The CDR3 loop spans 14 amino acids. Germline V gene data show CDR1 as MDHEN and CDR2 as SYDVKM. The CDR3 coding sequence is TGTGCCGCCACGGGAAACGGGCAAAATCATCCCCAGCATCTT. It codes for CAATGNGQNHPQHL.

On this clone itself: An end of the junction differs from the germline gene, which may be a read error. The chain is built from TRBV14 and TRBJ2-7, with a tentative D call TRBD2 (6 bases). Germline CDR1 reads SGHDN; CDR2 reads FVKESK. This CDR3 is 13 amino acids long. CDR3 in DNA: TGTGCCAGCAGCCAGGCGACCTTTGGGACTCTGAACTTC. This codes for CASSQATFGTLNF.

V is TRBV7-9 and J is TRBJ2-7, with 16 positions matching TRBD2. After removal of 4 bases from V and 0 bases from J, the junction contained 9 bases not matched to a gene. The CDR3 is 19 amino acids. The germline CDR1 and CDR2 sequences are SEHNR and FQNEAQ (reference sequence). The CDR3 spells CASSSGTSGRAGRSYEQYF. The CDR3 region has the DNA TGTGCCAGCAGCTCAGGGACTAGCGGGAGGGCCGGGCGCTCCTACGAGCAGTACTTC.

Worth noting for this clone: A much larger clone lies a single base off, so this may be a read error. The same CDR3 is also encoded by other DNA sequences in this sample. V usage is TRBV29-1 and J usage is TRBJ2-2, with 9 positions matching TRBD2. Looked up from germline, CDR1 is SQVTM and CDR2 is ANQGSEA. V gave up 6 bases and J gave up 9 bases; unmatched junction bases: 5. The CDR3 is made up of 12 amino acids. This chain's CDR3 is CSVELAGRELFF. Here the CDR3 DNA reads TGCAGCGTCGAGCTAGCGGGAAGGGAGCTGTTTTTT.

This clone was seen at least ten times. Written as DNA, the CDR3 is TGTGCCAGCAGCTTTAGACTAGGTAGCACAGATACGCAGTATTTT. This gives the protein CASSFRLGSTDTQYF. The chain uses TRBV7-2 and TRBJ2-3; perhaps TRBD2 as D (6 bases). The CDR3 extends over 15 amino acids. Trimming pared 3 bases from V and 0 bases from J, leaving 10 bases between. Germline CDR1 is SGHTA and CDR2 is FQGNSA.

This clone was seen more than once but under ten times. The chain carries TRBV12-3 or TRBV12-4 and TRBJ1-1; possible D gene TRBD1, 6 bases. The CDR3 has 15 amino acids. V shed 4 bases and J shed 0 bases, with 12 bases lying between them. CDR3: CASSSMGALNTEAFF. DNA for the CDR3: TGTGCCAGCAGTTCTATGGGGGCCTTGAACACTGAAGCTTTCTTT.

The rearrangement uses TRBV6-2 or TRBV6-3 and TRBJ2-2, with 11 bases fitting TRBD2. The length of the CDR3 is 15 residues. V shed 6 bases, J shed 7 bases, and the junction held 7 bases outside the gene matches. Germline V gene lookup returns CDR1 MNHEY and CDR2 SVGEGT. CDR3 sequence reads: CASSQGLAENGELFF. CDR3 in DNA: TGTGCCAGCAGCCAGGGACTAGCGGAGAACGGGGAGCTGTTTTTT.

In this sample, this clone turned up many times. The chain has TRBV11-2 and TRBJ2-1, with 11 bases aligning to TRBD2. The CDR3 runs to 15 residues. From germline, CDR1 is SGHAT and CDR2 FQNNGV. V shed 3 bases, J shed 7 bases, and the junction held 5 bases outside the gene matches. The CDR3 spells CASSLLAGGFNEQFF. The CDR3 DNA reads as TGTGCCAGCAGCTTGCTAGCGGGAGGTTTTAATGAGCAGTTCTTC.

This clone was observed many times. This sequence joins TRBV20-1 and TRBJ1-1; 8 bases map to TRBD1. Germline CDR1 and CDR2: DFQATT and SNEGSKA (reference sequence). V shed 1 base and J 7 bases; nucleotides not matched to a gene: 23. The CDR3 loop spans 19 amino acids. CDR3 sequence: CSARASSTGDESRFDEAFF. CDR3 DNA: TGCAGTGCTAGAGCAAGTTCGACAGGGGATGAAAGCAGGTTCGATGAAGCTTTCTTT.

The sample holds a few counts of this clone. The chain has TRBV14 and TRBJ2-1; D uncertain. Trimming left V 9 bases short and J 5 bases short, with 20 bases between. The CDR3 extends over 15 amino acids. CDR1 is SGHDN and CDR2 is FVKESK in the germline V gene. The CDR3 DNA is TGTGCCAGAAGCGAGGTACGAGACGTAGACAATGAGCAGTTCTTC. It encodes CARSEVRDVDNEQFF.

This clone was recorded a few times. V gene TRBV27 combines with J gene TRBJ2-7, with D hard to call. Germline-derived CDR1 and CDR2 are MNHEY and SMNVEV (reference sequence). The CDR3 covers 15 residues. Trimming removed 4 bases at V and 0 bases at J, with 13 bases between. The CDR3 DNA is TGTGCCAGCAGTTCGATAGGTTTCAGCTCCTACGAGCAGTACTTC. This sequence encodes CASSSIGFSSYEQYF.

This clone showed up many times. V and J are TRBV6-1 and TRBJ1-3; D remains ambiguous. The CDR3 runs to 13 residues. The germline CDR1 and CDR2 sequences are MNHNS and SASEGT. Trimming removed 4 bases at V and 0 bases at J, with 4 bases between. CDR3 sequence reads: CASSANSGNTIYF. Here the CDR3 DNA reads TGTGCCAGCAGTGCCAACTCTGGAAACACCATATATTTT.

This chain links TRBV20-1 with TRBJ1-2; 8 bases map to TRBD1. This CDR3 has 15 amino acids. Looked up from germline, CDR1 is DFQATT and CDR2 is SNEGSKA (reference sequence). The junction had 8 bases not matched to a gene; V was cut back by 3 bases and J by 2 bases. The DNA for the CDR3 is TGCAGTGCTAGGAATGAACAGGGGGGGAACTATGGCTACACCTTC. It translates to CSARNEQGGNYGYTF.

This clone was detected ten times or more. The chain carries TRBV6-6 and TRBJ2-2; no firm D call. Germline CDR1 is MNHNY and CDR2 is SVGAGI (reference sequence). V gave up 0 bases and J gave up 3 bases, with 11 bases separating them. CDR3 length: 16 residues. Written as DNA, the CDR3 is TGTGCCAGCAGTTACTCGTTGGGAATGGACACCGGGGAGCTGTTTTTT. This translates into CASSYSLGMDTGELFF.

This clone was seen a few times. This sequence joins TRBV28 and TRBJ2-7, with 11 bases that match TRBD2. The CDR3 covers 14 residues. The V gene's germline CDR1 is MDHEN and CDR2 SYDVKM. The trim removed 6 bases at V and 0 bases at J, leaving 1 base unmatched. The CDR3 region is CASRGLAVSYEQYF. In nucleotides, the CDR3 is TGTGCCAGCAGGGGACTAGCGGTCTCCTACGAGCAGTACTTC.

This clone was seen a handful of times. A read error may explain this, as a much larger clone is one base away. This rearrangement joins TRBV20-1 to TRBJ2-5; 7 bases agree with TRBD1. Trimming at V came to 4 bases and at J to 4 bases, leaving 9 bases not matched to a gene. Germline values: CDR1 DFQATT, CDR2 SNEGSKA (reference sequence). The CDR3 loop spans 14 amino acids. The CDR3 spells CSAIDRALGETQYF. CDR3 nucleotides: TGCAGTGCTATCGACAGGGCCTTAGGAGAGACCCAGTACTTC.

There are many counts of this clone. The J gene is TRBJ2-1, the V gene TRBV5-6; 11 bases fit TRBD2. CDR3 length: 17 amino acids. Germline values: CDR1 SGHDT, CDR2 YYEEEE. Trimming took 3 bases from V and 9 from J; bases not matched to a gene: 14. The CDR3 loop is CASSSPLAGGRISEQFF. CDR3 coding DNA: TGTGCCAGCAGCTCTCCCCTAGCGGGAGGCCGGATCAGTGAGCAGTTCTTC.

By proportion, this clone is medium-sized. This chain uses TRBV6-4 with TRBJ2-1; 10 nucleotides match TRBD1. J lost 4 bases, V lost 2 bases, and 5 bases had no gene match. The CDR3 sequence is 16 residues long. CDR1 and CDR2 from the germline V gene are MRHNA and SNTAGT. The CDR3 here is CASSDTGTGDYNEQFF. The DNA for the CDR3 is TGTGCCAGCAGTGACACCGGGACAGGGGATTACAATGAGCAGTTCTTC.

This clone has ten or more counts. The chain couples TRBV30 to TRBJ2-6; D unclear. This CDR3 has 16 amino acids. Germline V gene sequence: CDR1 GTSNPN, CDR2 SVGIG (reference sequence). Trimming removed 2 bases from V and 2 bases from J, with 13 bases in between. Here the CDR3 DNA reads TGTGCCTGGAGTCTGGACGGCGAGCCTGGGGCCAACGTCCTGACTTTC. Its protein product is CAWSLDGEPGANVLTF.

The chain carries TRBV5-1 and TRBJ1-3; D remains unclear. The V gene's germline CDR1 is SGHRS and CDR2 YFSETQ. Trimming stripped 5 bases from V and 0 bases from J, with 9 bases between. The CDR3 spans 14 residues. The CDR3 bases are TGCGCCAGCAGGAGTATCAGCTCTGGAAACACCATATATTTT. This encodes CASRSISSGNTIYF. Full variable domain (rest looked up from reference TRBV5-1 and TRBJ1-3): KAGVTQTPRYLIKTRGQQVTLSCSPISGHRSVSWYQQTPGQGLQFLFEYFSETQRNKGNFPGRFSGRQFSNSRSEMNVSTLELGDSALYLCASRSISSGNTIYFGEGSWLTVV.